The sequence of this T cell receptor beta chain was determined in a study of STAT5B mutations in CD4+ large granular lymphocyte leukemia (dated by TCRdb to 2021 to 2024). Some background on the complete study: Among healthy controls, the CDR3 'QG' motif was associated with a particular HLA allele. The TCRbeta repertoires of CD4+ T-cell large granular lymphocyte leukemia patients were compared with the TCRbeta repertoires of healthy blood donors. Flow cytometry on FACSCanto II or FACSVerse confirmed that purified fractions exceeded 95% purity among lymphocytes. Study-level results and caveats: CD4-sorted patient repertoires appeared more clonal than healthy CD4+ repertoires, and this difference persisted after removing the putative leukemic clones. Enrichment of TRBV06-family usage was observed among the top patient clones (8/27) relative to healthy controls (2/35). The main leukemic clonotypes were found to be private to each patient, although around 24% of the main leukemic clonotypes were detected at low frequency in the non-leukemic repertoires of other patients. Data were not HLA-matched; higher clonality in CD4+ versus CD8+ T-LGLL could reflect the relatively small sample size.

The CDR1 and CDR2 encoded by the germline V gene are SGHDT and YYEEEE. V loses 2 bases, J loses 1 base, and the germline ends lie 9 bases apart. Reading from cysteine to phenylalanine, the CDR3 counts 14 amino acids. Of the read, only the CDR3 DNA is kept; its 42 bases are in frame from base 1. Worth noting for this clone: Its specific antigen is unknown. Within one base of it there is no much larger clone, and no base qualities were kept.

The healthy control group was made up of roughly 34 blood donors, and the Finnish Red Cross blood service supplied their buffy coats. All TCR-sequenced material derived from peripheral blood: patient blood samples and healthy donor buffy coats. Ficoll-Hypaque gradient centrifugation was used to isolate peripheral blood mononuclear cells. For the healthy controls, CD4+ cells were obtained from buffy coats by magnetic purification. Genomic DNA was extracted using the Gentra Puregene Cell and Tissue kit, and a Qubit 2.0 fluorometer was used to quantify it. The immunoSEQ assay at survey resolution was applied to genomic DNA for sequencing of TCRbeta rearrangements. On the authors' methods: A lowest detectable productive clonotype frequency of 2.59 x 10-5 was observed in the TCR sequencing data. Only productive TCRbeta rearrangements, meaning sequences that were complete and in-frame, were kept for the analyses. Simpson clonality, calculated in the immunoSEQ Analyzer version 3.0, was used as the measure of sample clonality. Clones were categorized by frequency as very rare, small, medium, large (1-20%) or hyperexpanded (>20%). Generation probabilities were estimated with OLGA 1.2.3, V-gene circos plots were made with VDJtools, specificities were looked up in VDJdb, and CDR3 motifs were identified with GLIPH. TCRdb took over this immuneACCESS table, retaining in-frame rearrangements with V and J assigned. Such tables are incomplete; in checked studies, under half of the missing clones stem from an unresolved V gene, and the remainder is unexplained. The V and J calls and clone size come from that table; D and trimming were worked out from the DNA. In all, the sample holds about 46,000 clones, and about 86% of those were seen once. Together, the top ten hold approximately 0.4% of the sample.

This receptor was obtained from a human donor in good health. The chain is made from TRBV5-6 and TRBJ1-1, with the D gene too uncertain to name. Sequenced material: CD4+ T cells from blood buffy coats. The nucleotides are TGTGCCAGCAGCTTCTTTCAAAAGAACACTGAAGCTTTCTTT. It translates to CASSFFQKNTEAFF. Supplemented by the reference TRBV5-6 and TRBJ1-1 proteins around the CDR3, the complete variable domain is DAGVTQSPTHLIKTRGQQVTLRCSPKSGHDTVSWYQQALGQGPQFIFQYYEEEERQRGNFPDRFSGHQFPNYSSELNVNALLLGDSALYLCASSFFQKNTEAFFGQGTRLTVV.